The TCR beta chain under discussion was sequenced for a study of Ad26.COV2.S vaccination and SARS-CoV-2 variants. At the level of the study: Within the COV1001 Ad26.COV2.S trial arm, the donor was enrolled. Recipients of Ad26.COV2.S got it intramuscularly, once or twice 56 days apart.

The CDR3 contains 17 residues. V lost 3 bases, J lost 1 base, and 18 bases lay in between. Germline CDR1 and CDR2: LNHDA and SQIVND (reference sequence). Repertoires were generated with immunoSEQ multiplex PCR, while TCRdb's copy carries only in-frame clones and drops some. The table lists some 370,000 clones, around four fifths of them singletons. Treatment in this sample: approximately 18 received Ad26.COV2.S at low or high dose, single or two shots; about 5 received placebo; per-sample allocation not given. Sample collection was performed on day 63 after the first vaccine or placebo injection. A Boston donor was an adult aged 18-55 years. Participants' vaccine, an Ad26 vector, delivered Wuhan-strain SARS-CoV-2 spike.

The clonotype was recovered from a person aged 18-60 years who received the Ad26.COV2.S COVID-19 vaccine or a placebo. The rearrangement uses TRBV19 and TRBJ1-1; maybe TRBD1 (5 bases). The sequencing here drew on peripheral blood, taken in a trial of Ad26.COV2.S vaccine versus placebo. The CDR3 is CASSIRDHQRTNTEAFF. The CDR3 nucleotides read TGTGCCAGTAGTATCCGGGACCACCAGAGAACGAACACTGAAGCTTTCTTT.